This T cell receptor (beta chain) was identified in a study of blood T cells in healthy people across ages. The CDR3 spans 16 residues. Germline CDR1 SGHDN, CDR2 FVKESK. The V end lost 0 bases, the J end lost 4 bases, and 15 bases lay between the germline ends. Sample-barcoded 5' priming and a J-beta primer mix drove a second PCR of about 6 to 11 cycles. TCRdb ran MiXCR on the 5' RACE reads and lists one entry per CDR3 protein. The sample consists of about 1,400,000 distinct CDR3 sequences, 42% of them appearing once. The sequencing input was blood. V gene TRBV14 combines with J gene TRBJ2-5; perhaps TRBD2 as D (6 bases). The sequence was obtained from a woman between 18 and 30 years old in good health. CDR3 in amino acids: CASSQDDTSLAETQYF. Written as DNA, the CDR3 is TGTGCCAGCAGCCAAGATGACACTAGCCTCGCAGAGACCCAGTACTTC. The full variable domain, its missing parts supplied by reference TRBV14 and TRBJ2-5, is EAGVTQFPSHSVIEKGQTVTLRCDPISGHDNLYWYRRVMGKEIKFLLHFVKESKQDESGMPNNRFLAERTGGTYSTLKVQPAELEDSGVYFCASSQDDTSLAETQYFGPGTRLLVL.